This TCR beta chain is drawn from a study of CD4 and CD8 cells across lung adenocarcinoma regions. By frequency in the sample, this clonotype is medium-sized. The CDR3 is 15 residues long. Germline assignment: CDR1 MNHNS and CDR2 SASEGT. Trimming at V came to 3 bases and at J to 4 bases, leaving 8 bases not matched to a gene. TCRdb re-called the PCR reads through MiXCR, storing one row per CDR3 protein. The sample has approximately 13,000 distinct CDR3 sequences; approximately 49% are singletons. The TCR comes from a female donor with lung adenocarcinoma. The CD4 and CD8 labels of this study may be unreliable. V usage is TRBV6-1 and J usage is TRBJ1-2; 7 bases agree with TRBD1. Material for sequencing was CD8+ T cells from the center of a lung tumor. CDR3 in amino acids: CASSERQGKPYGYTF. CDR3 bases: TGTGCCAGCAGTGAGAGACAGGGAAAGCCCTATGGCTACACCTTC.